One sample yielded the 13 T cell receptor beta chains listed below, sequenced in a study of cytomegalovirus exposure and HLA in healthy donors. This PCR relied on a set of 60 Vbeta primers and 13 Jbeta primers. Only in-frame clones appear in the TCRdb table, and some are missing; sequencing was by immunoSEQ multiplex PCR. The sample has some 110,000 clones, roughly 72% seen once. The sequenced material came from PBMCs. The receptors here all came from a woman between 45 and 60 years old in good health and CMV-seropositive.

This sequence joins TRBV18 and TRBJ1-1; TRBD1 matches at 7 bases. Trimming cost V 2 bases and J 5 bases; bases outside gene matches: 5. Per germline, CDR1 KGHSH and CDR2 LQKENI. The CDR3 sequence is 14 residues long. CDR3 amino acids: CASSPLQGRTEAFF. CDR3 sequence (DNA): TGTGCCAGCTCACCATTACAGGGGAGAACTGAAGCTTTCTTT.

Here the CDR3 reads CASSLTSGSLPNNEQFF. The CDR3 DNA reads as TGTGCCAGCAGCTTGACTAGCGGGAGTTTACCCAACAATGAGCAGTTCTTC. The rearrangement uses TRBV5-4 and TRBJ2-1, with 11 bases aligning to TRBD2. V lost 1 base to trimming and J lost 5 bases; unmatched junction nucleotides: 8. This CDR3 has 17 amino acids. Germline V gene sequence: CDR1 SGHNT, CDR2 YYREEE (reference sequence). The full variable domain, its missing parts supplied by reference TRBV5-4 and TRBJ2-1, is ETGVTQSPTHLIKTRGQQVTLRCSSQSGHNTVSWYQQALGQGPQFIFQYYREEENGRGNFPPRFSGLQFPNYSSELNVNALELDDSALYLCASSLTSGSLPNNEQFFGPGTRLTVL.

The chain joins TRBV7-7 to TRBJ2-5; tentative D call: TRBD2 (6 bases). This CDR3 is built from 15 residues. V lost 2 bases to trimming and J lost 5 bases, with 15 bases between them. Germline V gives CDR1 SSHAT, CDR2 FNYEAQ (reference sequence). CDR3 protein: CASSLLSSGRETQYF. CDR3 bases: TGTGCCAGCAGCTTACTTAGTTCGGGGAGGGAGACCCAGTACTTC.

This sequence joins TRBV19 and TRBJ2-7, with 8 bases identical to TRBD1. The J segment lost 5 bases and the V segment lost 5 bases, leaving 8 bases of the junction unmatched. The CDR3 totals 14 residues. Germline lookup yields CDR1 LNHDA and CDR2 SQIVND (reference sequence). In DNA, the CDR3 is TGTGCCAGTAGTCCCCCCGGCAGGGGGCACGAGCAGTACTTC. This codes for CASSPPGRGHEQYF. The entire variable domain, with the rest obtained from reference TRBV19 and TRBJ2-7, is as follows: DGGITQSPKYLFRKEGQNVTLSCEQNLNHDAMYWYRQDPGQGLRLIYYSQIVNDFQKGDIAEGYSVSREKKESFPLTVTSAQKNPTAFYLCASSPPGRGHEQYFGPGTRLTVT.

CDR3 DNA: TGTGCCATCAGCCCTCACCAGGGACTAGCGGGGGGGCCTTCTTCCGAGCAGTACTTC. Translation: CAISPHQGLAGGPSSEQYF. The chain recombines TRBV10-3 with TRBJ2-7, with 16 bases fitting TRBD2. The CDR3 sequence is 19 residues long. In germline, CDR1 is ENHRY, CDR2 SYGVKD. The V gene end was trimmed by 6 bases and the J gene end by 6 bases; junction bases not matched to a gene: 17.

This CDR3 is CSVERPGQYNEQFF. CDR3 DNA sequence: TGCAGCGTTGAACGCCCGGGACAGTACAATGAGCAGTTCTTC. The rearrangement joins TRBV29-1 to TRBJ2-1, with TRBD1 identical over 7 bases. With 2 bases clipped from V and 4 bases from J, the junction kept 5 bases outside the gene matches. This CDR3 has 14 amino acids. Germline values: CDR1 SQVTM, CDR2 ANQGSEA.

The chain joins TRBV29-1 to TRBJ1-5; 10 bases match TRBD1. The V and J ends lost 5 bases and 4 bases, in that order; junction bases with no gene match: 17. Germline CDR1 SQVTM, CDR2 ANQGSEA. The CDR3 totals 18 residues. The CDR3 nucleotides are TGCAGCGTTATAACCGGGACAGGGGAGGGACGTGGGAATCAGCCCCAGCATTTT. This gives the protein CSVITGTGEGRGNQPQHF.

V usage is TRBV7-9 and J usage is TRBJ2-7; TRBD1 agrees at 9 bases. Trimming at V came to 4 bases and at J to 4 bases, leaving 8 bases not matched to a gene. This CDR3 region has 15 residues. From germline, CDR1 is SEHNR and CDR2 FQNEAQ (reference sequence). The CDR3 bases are TGTGCCAGCAGCTCCTCGGGACAGGGACTTTACGAGCAGTACTTC. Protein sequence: CASSSSGQGLYEQYF.

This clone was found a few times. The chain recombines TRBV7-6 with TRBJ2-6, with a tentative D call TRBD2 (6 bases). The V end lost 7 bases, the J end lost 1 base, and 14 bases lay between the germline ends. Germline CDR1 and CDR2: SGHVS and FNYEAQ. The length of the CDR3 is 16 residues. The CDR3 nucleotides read TGTGCCAGCACCGGCGGGGTCCTGTCTGGGGCCAACGTCCTGACTTTC. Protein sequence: CASTGGVLSGANVLTF.

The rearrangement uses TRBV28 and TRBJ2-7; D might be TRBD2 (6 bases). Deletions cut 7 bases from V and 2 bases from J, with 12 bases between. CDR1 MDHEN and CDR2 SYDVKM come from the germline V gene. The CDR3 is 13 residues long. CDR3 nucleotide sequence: TGTGCCAGCACACACGGGACTCCCTACGAGCAGTACTTC. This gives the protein CASTHGTPYEQYF.

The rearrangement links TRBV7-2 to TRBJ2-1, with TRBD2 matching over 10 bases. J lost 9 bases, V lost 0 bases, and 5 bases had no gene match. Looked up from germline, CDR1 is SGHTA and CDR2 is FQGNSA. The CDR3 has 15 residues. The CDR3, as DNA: TGTGCCAGCAGCTTAGCGCTAGCGGGGGCGGGTGAGCAGTTCTTC. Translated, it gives CASSLALAGAGEQFF.

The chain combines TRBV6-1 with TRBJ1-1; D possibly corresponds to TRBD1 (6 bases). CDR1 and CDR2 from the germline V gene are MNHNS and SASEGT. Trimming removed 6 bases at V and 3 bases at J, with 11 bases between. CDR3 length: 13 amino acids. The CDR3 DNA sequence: TGTGCCAGCAGGGTGGGGGCATACACTGAAGCTTTCTTT. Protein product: CASRVGAYTEAFF.

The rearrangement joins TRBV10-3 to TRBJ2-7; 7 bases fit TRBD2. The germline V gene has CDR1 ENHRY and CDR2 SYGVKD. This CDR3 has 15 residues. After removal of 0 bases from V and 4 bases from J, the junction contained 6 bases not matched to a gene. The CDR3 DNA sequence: TGTGCCATCAGTGAGTCGCAAACTAGCGCTTACGAGCAGTACTTC. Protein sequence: CAISESQTSAYEQYF.